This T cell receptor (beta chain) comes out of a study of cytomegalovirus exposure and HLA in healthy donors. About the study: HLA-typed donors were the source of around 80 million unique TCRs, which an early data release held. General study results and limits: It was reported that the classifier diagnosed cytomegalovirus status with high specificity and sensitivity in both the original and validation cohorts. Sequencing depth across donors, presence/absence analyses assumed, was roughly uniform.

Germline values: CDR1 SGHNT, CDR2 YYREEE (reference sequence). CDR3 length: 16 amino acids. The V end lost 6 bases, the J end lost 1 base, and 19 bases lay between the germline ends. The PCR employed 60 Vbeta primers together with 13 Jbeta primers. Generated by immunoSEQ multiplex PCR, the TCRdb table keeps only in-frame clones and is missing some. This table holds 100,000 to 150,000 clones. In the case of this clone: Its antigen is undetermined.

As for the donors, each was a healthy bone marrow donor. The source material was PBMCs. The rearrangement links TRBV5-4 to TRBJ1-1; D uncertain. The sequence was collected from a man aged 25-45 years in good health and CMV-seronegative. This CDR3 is CASNSGRASGNTEAFF. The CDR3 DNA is TGTGCCAGCAACTCGGGGAGGGCCTCCGGGAACACTGAAGCTTTCTTT.